The rows below give T cell receptor beta chains drawn from one sample of a study of T cells in Graves' hyperthyroidism and ophthalmopathy. Using its own MiXCR run on the multiplex PCR reads, TCRdb lists one record per CDR3 protein. The sample has 650,000 to 800,000 distinct CDR3 sequences, 40% to 55% seen once. Sequenced material: peripheral blood or thyroid tissue (not recorded which). Receptor source: an adult man with Graves' disease, either hyperthyroidism or ophthalmopathy (not recorded which). Both conserved end residues are part of each CDR3. The D gene is left open where the match is weak. Rows may omit the clone size; those that give it use once, few, many or a size class.

clone_size: -
d_call: -
v_call: TRBV9
cdr3_length: 14
j_call: TRBJ1-6
cdr3_nt: TGTGCCAGCAGCCTGAGACTCACTCAATCACCCCTCCACTTT
cdr3_aa: CASSLRLTQSPLHF

clone_size: -
d_call: -
v_call: TRBV2
cdr3_length: 13
j_call: TRBJ1-5
cdr3_nt: TGTGCCAGCAGAGGCAGGGGTTATCAGCCCCAGCATTTT
cdr3_aa: CASRGRGYQPQHF

clone_size: -
d_call: TRBD1
v_call: TRBV5-4
cdr3_length: 16
j_call: TRBJ1-1
cdr3_nt: TGTGCCAGCAGCCTCGGGACAGGGGGGTTGGCCACTGAAGCTTTCTTT
cdr3_aa: CASSLGTGGLATEAFF

clone_size: many
d_call: -
v_call: TRBV24-1
cdr3_length: 17
j_call: TRBJ1-2
cdr3_nt: TGTGCCACCAGTGATGGAAAGAGGCAGGGCGGCAACTATGGCTACACCTTC
cdr3_aa: CATSDGKRQGGNYGYTF

clone_size: many
d_call: -
v_call: TRBV25-1
cdr3_length: 16
j_call: TRBJ1-1
cdr3_nt: TGTGCCAGCATTGGAGGCGGGGGCGCGTGGGGGGTTGAAGCTTTCTTT
cdr3_aa: CASIGGGGAWGVEAFF

clone_size: -
d_call: -
v_call: TRBV29-1
cdr3_length: 13
j_call: TRBJ2-3
cdr3_nt: TGCAGCGGACTTAGCGGAAGCACAGATACGCAGTATTTT
cdr3_aa: CSGLSGSTDTQYF

clone_size: -
d_call: -
v_call: TRBV12-3/TRBV12-4
cdr3_length: 11
j_call: TRBJ1-6
cdr3_nt: TGTGCCAGCAACCCAGTGACACCCCTCCACTTT
cdr3_aa: CASNPVTPLHF

clone_size: few
d_call: TRBD1
v_call: TRBV4-2
cdr3_length: 17
j_call: TRBJ1-5
cdr3_nt: TGTGCCAGCAGCCAAGTAGCCAGGGGGCCCACCGATCAGCCCCAGCATTTT
cdr3_aa: CASSQVARGPTDQPQHF

clone_size: -
d_call: TRBD1
v_call: TRBV2
cdr3_length: 15
j_call: TRBJ1-5
cdr3_nt: TGTGCCAGCAGTGCGAGGGGGCGAAGGGATCAGCCCCAGCATTTT
cdr3_aa: CASSARGRRDQPQHF

clone_size: once
d_call: TRBD1
v_call: TRBV25-1
cdr3_length: 15
j_call: TRBJ2-7
cdr3_nt: TGTGCCAGCAGTTCCACGGGACAGGGAGTCCACGAGCAGTACTTC
cdr3_aa: CASSSTGQGVHEQYF

clone_size: -
d_call: TRBD1
v_call: TRBV20-1
cdr3_length: 17
j_call: TRBJ2-5
cdr3_nt: TGCAGTGCTGGAGGCGTCCCGGGACAGGGGGCTCAAGAGACCCAGTACTTC
cdr3_aa: CSAGGVPGQGAQETQYF

clone_size: many
d_call: -
v_call: TRBV7-6
cdr3_length: 16
j_call: TRBJ1-1
cdr3_nt: TGTGCCAGCAGCCCGCTTAGGACGGACAACGCAGGTGAAGCTTTCTTT
cdr3_aa: CASSPLRTDNAGEAFF

clone_size: many
d_call: -
v_call: TRBV5-1
cdr3_length: 15
j_call: TRBJ1-5
cdr3_nt: TGCGCCAGCAGCTTGGTAGGTGGTCGGGATCAGCCCCAGCATTTT
cdr3_aa: CASSLVGGRDQPQHF

clone_size: -
d_call: -
v_call: TRBV20-1
cdr3_length: 12
j_call: TRBJ1-2
cdr3_nt: TGCAGTGCTAGAGGACCAGGGAATGGCTACACCTTC
cdr3_aa: CSARGPGNGYTF

clone_size: -
d_call: TRBD1
v_call: TRBV29-1
cdr3_length: 13
j_call: TRBJ1-1
cdr3_nt: TGCAGCGGACAGGGGGCAGTCAACACTGAAGCTTTCTTT
cdr3_aa: CSGQGAVNTEAFF

clone_size: few
d_call: TRBD1
v_call: TRBV10-3
cdr3_length: 14
j_call: TRBJ1-2
cdr3_nt: TGTGCCACCTTTACAGGGGATTCTAACTATGGCTACACCTTC
cdr3_aa: CATFTGDSNYGYTF

clone_size: few
d_call: -
v_call: TRBV7-9
cdr3_length: 15
j_call: TRBJ1-1
cdr3_nt: TGTGCCAGCAGCCGTGTGGGACTTATGAACACTGAAGCTTTCTTT
cdr3_aa: CASSRVGLMNTEAFF

clone_size: many
d_call: TRBD1
v_call: TRBV9
cdr3_length: 15
j_call: TRBJ1-1
cdr3_nt: TGTGCCAGCAGCGAGCGGACAGGGCTGAACACTGAAGCTTTCTTT
cdr3_aa: CASSERTGLNTEAFF

clone_size: many
d_call: -
v_call: TRBV7-2
cdr3_length: 17
j_call: TRBJ1-6
cdr3_nt: TGTGCCAGCAGCCCCGAGAGGGGAGCAGGTCTCAGTTCACCCCTCCACTTT
cdr3_aa: CASSPERGAGLSSPLHF

clone_size: -
d_call: -
v_call: TRBV20-1
cdr3_length: 14
j_call: TRBJ2-5
cdr3_nt: TGCAGTGCTAAAGCCGGGACTGGCGGGCCTGAACGGTACTTC
cdr3_aa: CSAKAGTGGPERYF

clone_size: few
d_call: -
v_call: TRBV12-3/TRBV12-4
cdr3_length: 13
j_call: TRBJ1-6
cdr3_nt: TGTGCCAGCAGTTCACAGGGTGGATCACCCCTCCACTTT
cdr3_aa: CASSSQGGSPLHF

clone_size: few
d_call: TRBD1
v_call: TRBV20-1
cdr3_length: 14
j_call: TRBJ2-5
cdr3_nt: TGCAGTGCTAGAGATCCGGACAGGCAAGAGACCCAGTACTTC
cdr3_aa: CSARDPDRQETQYF

clone_size: -
d_call: TRBD1
v_call: TRBV7-9
cdr3_length: 16
j_call: TRBJ1-6
cdr3_nt: TGTGCCAGCAGCCAAGAATACAGGGGATATAATTCACCCCTCCACTTT
cdr3_aa: CASSQEYRGYNSPLHF

clone_size: -
d_call: -
v_call: TRBV2
cdr3_length: 13
j_call: TRBJ1-3
cdr3_nt: TGTGCCAGCCCCGGACAGCTCGGAAACACCATATATTTT
cdr3_aa: CASPGQLGNTIYF

clone_size: many
d_call: TRBD1
v_call: TRBV29-1
cdr3_length: 14
j_call: TRBJ1-6
cdr3_nt: TGCAGCGTCTCGGGACAGTTCTATAATTCACCCCTCCACTTT
cdr3_aa: CSVSGQFYNSPLHF

clone_size: few
d_call: -
v_call: TRBV11-2
cdr3_length: 15
j_call: TRBJ1-4
cdr3_nt: TGTGCCAGCAGCTTAGGTGTCGGGGGTAATGAAAAACTGTTTTTT
cdr3_aa: CASSLGVGGNEKLFF

clone_size: -
d_call: -
v_call: TRBV7-9
cdr3_length: 16
j_call: TRBJ1-1
cdr3_nt: TGTGCCAGCAGCCAACCAACGACAGCACAGAACACTGAAGCTTTCTTT
cdr3_aa: CASSQPTTAQNTEAFF

clone_size: -
d_call: -
v_call: TRBV2
cdr3_length: 17
j_call: TRBJ1-4
cdr3_nt: TGTGCCAGCAGCCAAGATTCAGCCGGAGGGGAAGGCGGAAAACTGTTTTTT
cdr3_aa: CASSQDSAGGEGGKLFF

clone_size: many
d_call: -
v_call: TRBV20-1
cdr3_length: 13
j_call: TRBJ2-7
cdr3_nt: TGCAGTGCCGTACGGGGACGAGGCTACGAGCAGTACTTC
cdr3_aa: CSAVRGRGYEQYF

clone_size: -
d_call: TRBD1
v_call: TRBV29-1
cdr3_length: 16
j_call: TRBJ1-3
cdr3_nt: TGCAGCGTAGGGACAGGGGCCTCCCTCTCTGGAAACACCATATATTTT
cdr3_aa: CSVGTGASLSGNTIYF

clone_size: -
d_call: -
v_call: TRBV7-2
cdr3_length: 14
j_call: TRBJ1-5
cdr3_nt: TGTGCCAGCAGCTTAAAGGGTAACAATCAGCCCCAGCATTTT
cdr3_aa: CASSLKGNNQPQHF

clone_size: -
d_call: -
v_call: TRBV5-5
cdr3_length: 13
j_call: TRBJ1-2
cdr3_nt: TGCGCCAGCAGCCAAGACGAGACCTATGGCTACACCTTC
cdr3_aa: CASSQDETYGYTF

clone_size: -
d_call: TRBD1
v_call: TRBV10-3
cdr3_length: 15
j_call: TRBJ1-5
cdr3_nt: TGTGCCAGCGGTTCCTCAGGGGGCCCAAGTCAGCCCCAGCATTTT
cdr3_aa: CASGSSGGPSQPQHF

clone_size: -
d_call: -
v_call: TRBV25-1
cdr3_length: 15
j_call: TRBJ2-3
cdr3_nt: TGTGCCAGCAGATTCCGGGACCCGGGGTTTTATACGCAGTATTTT
cdr3_aa: CASRFRDPGFYTQYF

clone_size: few
d_call: -
v_call: TRBV20-1
cdr3_length: 15
j_call: TRBJ1-5
cdr3_nt: TGCAGTGCTAGCGCCGGGGCAATGAGCAATCAGCCCCAGCATTTT
cdr3_aa: CSASAGAMSNQPQHF

clone_size: many
d_call: -
v_call: TRBV10-3
cdr3_length: 14
j_call: TRBJ1-1
cdr3_nt: TGTGCCATCAGTGAGTCCGCAGGGAACACTGAAGCTTTCTTT
cdr3_aa: CAISESAGNTEAFF

clone_size: many
d_call: -
v_call: TRBV7-9
cdr3_length: 14
j_call: TRBJ1-2
cdr3_nt: TGTGCCAGCAGCTCCGGGACAAAAAACTATGGCTACACCTTC
cdr3_aa: CASSSGTKNYGYTF

clone_size: few
d_call: TRBD1
v_call: TRBV5-1
cdr3_length: 15
j_call: TRBJ1-1
cdr3_nt: TGTGCCAGCAGCCGGACAGGGGGCGAAGTGGCTGAAGCTTTCTTT
cdr3_aa: CASSRTGGEVAEAFF

clone_size: -
d_call: -
v_call: TRBV7-9
cdr3_length: 14
j_call: TRBJ2-7
cdr3_nt: TGTACCAGCAGCTTAGTAGGTACGACCTACGAGCAGTACTTC
cdr3_aa: CTSSLVGTTYEQYF

clone_size: -
d_call: -
v_call: TRBV2
cdr3_length: 13
j_call: TRBJ1-1
cdr3_nt: TGTGCCAGCAGTTTAAGAGGGATCACTGAAGCTTTCTTT
cdr3_aa: CASSLRGITEAFF